This T cell receptor (beta chain) was retrieved from a study of early T cells in non-severe SARS-CoV-2 infection. Looking at the study overall: Sequenced bulk RNA came from whole blood that was unsorted, and chains were unpaired.

Study conclusions and caveats: Sequences matched to VDJdb favored anti-spike CD8 responses, while private and CD4 specificities were missed.

Each cDNA molecule carried a unique molecular identifier. TCRdb analysed the 5' RACE reads with MiXCR anew, one entry per CDR3 protein. This table has under 65,000 distinct CDR3 sequences, around 11% appearing once. At least ten counts were recorded for this clonotype. Its specificity is unknown. CDR3 length: 12 amino acids. The ends were cut back, 0 bases at V and 10 bases at J, with 13 bases in the middle. Germline CDR1 and CDR2: DFQATT and SNEGSKA (reference sequence). This sequence joins TRBV20-1 and TRBJ2-7; a weak D match, TRBD2 (6 bases). The source is an adult who was a healthcare worker with PCR-confirmed SARS-CoV-2 infection or an uninfected control (not recorded which). The sample taken for sequencing was whole blood. This CDR3 reads CSARDPYGSQYF. The CDR3 bases are TGCAGTGCTAGAGATCCCTACGGGAGCCAGTACTTC.